This T cell receptor beta chain was captured by sequencing in a study of beta chain features in type 1 diabetes. Since all of the isolated RNA was reverse transcribed, expressed TCRB transcripts were what got sequenced. TCRdb's copy holds only in-frame clones and misses some; the assay was immunoSEQ multiplex PCR. The sample contains hundreds of thousands of clones, 10% to 15% of which appear only once. Notes on the study in general: The question left open here concerned HLA type influencing TCRB rearrangement. A moderate, significant TCRB CDR3 shortening appeared in type 1 diabetes across four CD4+ subsets. Reads derived from cDNA could over-represent cells showing high TCR expression.

CDR3 length equals 13 residues. The V gene lost 4 bases and the J gene lost 7 bases, with 11 bases spanning the gap. Per germline, CDR1 SGHRS and CDR2 YFSETQ. Worth noting for this clone: The target antigen is unknown.

Heparinised blood was drawn once per donor, averaging roughly 110 mL. This receptor was taken from a man younger than 35 with type 1 diabetes. The genes are TRBV5-1 and TRBJ2-2; D may be TRBD2 (5 bases). The sample consisted of naive CD4+ T cells from blood. The CDR3, as DNA: TGCGCCAGCAGCCGCAGTGGAGGCGGGGAGCTGTTTTTT. Protein sequence: CASSRSGGGELFF.